A single sample gave rise to the 6 T cell receptor beta chains below, sequenced in a study of T cells in Graves' hyperthyroidism and ophthalmopathy. Amplification of TCR beta CDR3 regions was performed using RNA transcripts as template. First-round RT-PCR of the TCR CDR3 relied on the HTBI primer set. In TCRdb, the multiplex PCR reads were re-called with MiXCR into one record per CDR3 protein. The sample consists of roughly 700,000 distinct CDR3 sequences, around 16% of them appearing once. What was sequenced was blood. These receptors were collected from a man aged 50-60 years with Graves' hyperthyroidism.

Ten or more counts support this clonotype. For the CDR3, the DNA is TGTGCCAGCAGGACAGGACCCCATTCACCCCTCCACTTT. It is translated as CASRTGPHSPLHF. The rearrangement joins TRBV2 to TRBJ1-6, with a weak D call TRBD1 (6 bases). Germline CDR1 and CDR2: SNHLY and FYNNEI. This CDR3 region has 13 residues. Trimming removed 6 bases at V and 8 bases at J, with 11 bases between.

The sample holds a few counts of this clonotype. The CDR3 loop reads CAWSVTAGALYEQYF. The CDR3 region has the DNA TGTGCCTGGAGTGTCACAGCGGGGGCCCTCTACGAGCAGTACTTC. The J gene is TRBJ2-7, the V gene TRBV30, with TRBD2 matching 8 bases. CDR1 is GTSNPN and CDR2 is SVGIG in the germline V gene (reference sequence). The CDR3 runs to 15 residues. Trimming cost V 0 bases and J 3 bases; bases outside gene matches: 7.

In its sample, this clonotype was seen a few times. This rearrangement joins TRBV7-9 to TRBJ1-6; D ambiguous. Germline V gene sequence: CDR1 SEHNR, CDR2 FQNEAQ (reference sequence). V was cut by 1 base and J by 5 bases, with 9 bases left in between. This CDR3 spans 15 amino acids. As DNA, the CDR3 is TGTGCCAGCAGCTTAGGGGGAAGCAATAATTCACCCCTCCACTTT. Protein: CASSLGGSNNSPLHF. Based on the CDR3 plus reference TRBV7-9 and TRBJ1-6, the full variable domain is DTGVSQNPRHKITKRGQNVTFRCDPISEHNRLYWYRQTLGQGPEFLTYFQNEAQLEKSRLLSDRFSAERPKGSFSTLEIQRTEQGDSAMYLCASSLGGSNNSPLHFGNGTRLTVT.

The chain carries TRBV12-3 or TRBV12-4 and TRBJ2-3, with D perhaps given as TRBD1 or TRBD2 (5 bases each). CDR3 length: 14 amino acids. V lost 8 bases to trimming and J lost 0 bases, with 12 bases between them. CDR3 protein: CASCPGRSTDTQYF. As DNA, the CDR3 is TGTGCCAGCTGCCCGGGGCGGAGCACAGATACGCAGTATTTT.

The chain has TRBV29-1 and TRBJ1-1; D remains ambiguous. Trimming removed 1 base from V and 0 bases from J, with 6 bases in between. Germline CDR1 and CDR2: SQVTM and ANQGSEA. The CDR3 loop spans 13 amino acids. CDR3 DNA sequence: TGCAGCGTTGAAGCGGGTCTGAACACTGAAGCTTTCTTT. Translating it yields CSVEAGLNTEAFF.

This clonotype was observed a few times. This chain's CDR3 is CASSLDGLISNTQYF. The DNA for the CDR3 is TGTGCCAGCAGCTTAGACGGACTTATCTCAAATACGCAGTATTTT. The chain employs TRBV7-2 and TRBJ2-3; maybe TRBD2 (5 bases). CDR3 length equals 15 residues. Germline CDR1 and CDR2: SGHTA and FQGNSA. Trimming shortened V by 1 base and J by 7 bases, and 15 bases separated the two germline ends.